Listed here is a single T cell receptor beta chain. Germline V gene lookup returns CDR1 SGHKS and CDR2 YYEKEE (reference sequence). Trimming removed 1 base from V and 4 bases from J, with 11 bases in between. There are 15 residues in the CDR3. This sample is part of a study of blood T cell repertoires in COVID-19. The data were produced by immunoSEQ multiplex PCR, yet TCRdb's version contains in-frame clones alone and is incomplete. This sample yields roughly 100,000 clones, of which more than 80% are seen a single time; approximately 26% belongs to the top ten. This receptor was taken from a man aged 55 to 70 with acute or convalescent COVID-19. Sequencing used peripheral blood. This sequence joins TRBV5-5 and TRBJ2-2; D perhaps matches TRBD2 (5 bases). CDR3 amino acids: CASSLLPGSTGELFF. In DNA, the CDR3 is TGTGCCAGCAGCTTGCTTCCGGGGTCCACCGGGGAGCTGTTTTTT.